A few counts support the clone carrying this T cell receptor beta chain. Amplification used 60 Vbeta primers and 13 Jbeta primers. Sequencing used immunoSEQ multiplex PCR; TCRdb keeps in-frame clones, though not all of them. The sample consists of some 150,000 clones, 70% to 90% of them appearing once. The sample belongs to a study of cytomegalovirus exposure and HLA in healthy donors. The V end was cut by 2 bases, the J end by 8 bases, with 15 bases between. The CDR3 consists of 14 residues. Per germline, CDR1 KGHSH and CDR2 LQKENI. The sample taken for sequencing was PBMCs. This sequence originates from a woman aged 30 to 39 in good health and CMV-seronegative. The chain is built from TRBV18 and TRBJ1-2; D is perhaps TRBD1 (6 bases). CDR3 region: CASSPADREYGYTF. DNA for the CDR3: TGTGCCAGCTCACCAGCGGACAGAGAGTACGGCTACACCTTC.